One sample yielded the 10 T cell receptor beta chains listed below, sequenced in a study of CD8 T cells in Susac syndrome. When the RNA was reverse transcribed, random hexamers were used with an input of roughly 0.5 to 1 ug. TCRdb re-called the immunoSEQ multiplex PCR reads through MiXCR, storing one row per CDR3 protein. Seen here are about 210,000 distinct CDR3 sequences, 95% observed once, and the top ten hold 0.095%. Sequencing was performed on CD4+ T cells from PBMCs. The receptors derive from a human donor with multiple sclerosis.

This chain connects TRBV7-2 to TRBJ2-7, with 13 positions matching TRBD2. Germline CDR1 SGHTA, CDR2 FQGNSA. The trim removed 4 bases at V and 7 bases at J, leaving 7 bases unmatched. This CDR3 has 15 residues. CDR3 residues: CASSSPGLAGWEQYF. CDR3 bases: TGTGCCAGCAGCTCCCCGGGACTAGCGGGGTGGGAGCAGTACTTC.

The chain combines TRBV20-1 with TRBJ2-2; D ambiguous. The CDR3 covers 14 residues. Looked up from germline, CDR1 is DFQATT and CDR2 is SNEGSKA (reference sequence). Between the trimmed V and J ends, which lost 6 bases and 2 bases, there was a span of 13 bases. The DNA of the CDR3 is TGCAGTGCCCCTAACATGGCCAACACCGGGGAGCTGTTTTTT. Protein: CSAPNMANTGELFF.

The rearrangement links TRBV20-1 to TRBJ2-4; 10 bases align to TRBD2. Germline CDR1 reads DFQATT; CDR2 reads SNEGSKA (reference sequence). The junction had 1 base not matched to a gene; V was cut back by 1 base and J by 1 base. The CDR3 runs 15 residues. CDR3 DNA: TGCAGTGCTAGAGTGACTAGCGGGGCCAAAAACATTCAGTACTTC. Its translation is CSARVTSGAKNIQYF.

The rearrangement joins TRBV20-1 to TRBJ2-5, with TRBD1 matching 7 bases. Germline CDR1 DFQATT, CDR2 SNEGSKA (reference sequence). The V gene end was trimmed by 6 bases and the J gene end by 2 bases; junction bases not matched to a gene: 9. The CDR3 is made up of 14 amino acids. The CDR3 loop is CSAPPGQTQETQYF. The CDR3 nucleotides read TGCAGTGCCCCACCGGGACAGACACAAGAGACCCAGTACTTC.

The chain has TRBV20-1 and TRBJ1-6, with 8 positions matching TRBD1. From germline, CDR1 is DFQATT and CDR2 SNEGSKA (reference sequence). V shed 6 bases, J shed 9 bases, and the junction held 10 bases outside the gene matches. This CDR3 spans 14 amino acids. The CDR3 DNA reads TGCAGTGCAAGCATGCGACAGGGGAGTTCACCCCTCCACTTT. Translated: CSASMRQGSSPLHF.

The genes are TRBV23-1 and TRBJ2-2, with 13 bases aligning to TRBD2. TRBV23-1 carries the ORF label, with uncertain function. The CDR3 loop spans 20 amino acids. J lost 6 bases, V lost 1 base, and 14 bases had no gene match. CDR3 residues: CASSQCRRTSGSRWAGELFF. DNA for the CDR3: TGCGCCAGCAGTCAATGCCGGAGGACTAGCGGGAGTCGGTGGGCCGGGGAGCTGTTTTTT.

V is TRBV14 and J is TRBJ2-1, with 7 bases fitting TRBD2. The germline V gene has CDR1 SGHDN and CDR2 FVKESK. This CDR3 region has 17 residues. With 0 bases clipped from V and 3 bases from J, the junction kept 8 bases outside the gene matches. CDR3 nucleotides: TGTGCCAGCAGCCAAGACTGGGGGGGTAGCGGCTACAATGAGCAGTTCTTC. It specifies CASSQDWGGSGYNEQFF.

The CDR3 DNA is TGCAGTGCTAGAAGACAGGGCGCTCCGGCGAACACTGAAGCTTTCTTT. Its translation is CSARRQGAPANTEAFF. V usage is TRBV20-1 and J usage is TRBJ1-1, with TRBD1 matching 7 bases. This CDR3 has 16 amino acids. The V and J ends lost 2 bases and 1 base, in that order; junction bases with no gene match: 10. Germline V gene lookup returns CDR1 DFQATT and CDR2 SNEGSKA (reference sequence).

The V and J genes are TRBV4-2 and TRBJ1-1; TRBD1 matches 9 bases. Trimming took 5 bases from V and 3 from J; bases not matched to a gene: 4. Germline values: CDR1 LGHNA, CDR2 YNFKEQ. The CDR3 has 14 residues. The CDR3 sequence is CASSTRQGDTEAFF. For the CDR3, the DNA is TGTGCCAGCAGCACGAGACAGGGGGACACTGAAGCTTTCTTT.

This rearrangement joins TRBV3-1 to TRBJ1-3; D gene ambiguous. Germline V CDR1 and CDR2: LGHDT, YNNKEL (reference sequence). The V end was cut by 1 base, the J end by 0 bases, with 10 bases between. This CDR3 is built from 16 residues. The CDR3 loop is CASSQAGRLSGNTIYF. The CDR3 DNA follows: TGTGCCAGCAGCCAAGCGGGCCGACTCTCTGGAAACACCATATATTTT.